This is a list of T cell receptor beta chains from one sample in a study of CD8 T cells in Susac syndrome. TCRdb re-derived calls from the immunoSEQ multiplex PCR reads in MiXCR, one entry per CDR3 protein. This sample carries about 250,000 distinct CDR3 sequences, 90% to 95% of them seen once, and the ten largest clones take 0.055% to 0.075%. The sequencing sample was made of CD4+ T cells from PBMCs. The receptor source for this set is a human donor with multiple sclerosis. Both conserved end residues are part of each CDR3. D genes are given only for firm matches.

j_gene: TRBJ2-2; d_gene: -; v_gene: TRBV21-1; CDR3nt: TGTGCCAGCAGCACGGGACTAGCGGCGCTCGGGGGCACCGGGGAGCTGTTTTTT; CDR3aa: CASSTGLAALGGTGELFF
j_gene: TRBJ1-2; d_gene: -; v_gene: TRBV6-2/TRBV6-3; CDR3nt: TGTGCCAGCTTACAGGAGCAGGGCCATGGCTACACCTTC; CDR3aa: CASLQEQGHGYTF
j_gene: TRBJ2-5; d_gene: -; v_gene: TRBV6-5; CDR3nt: TGTGCCAGCAGTTACTCGGGCGGGTCGGCGGGGCAAGAGACCCAGTACTTC; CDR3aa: CASSYSGGSAGQETQYF
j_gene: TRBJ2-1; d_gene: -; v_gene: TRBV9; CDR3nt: TGTGCCAGCAGCGTACGATGGGGAGGGGGTGAGCAGTTCTTC; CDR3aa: CASSVRWGGGEQFF
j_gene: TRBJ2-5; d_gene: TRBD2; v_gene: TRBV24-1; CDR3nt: TGTGCCACCAGTGATTTCAAAGCGGGAGGACAAGAGACCCAGTACTTC; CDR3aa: CATSDFKAGGQETQYF
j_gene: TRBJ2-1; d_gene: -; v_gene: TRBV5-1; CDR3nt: TGCGCCAGCAGCTTGGAGGCGTTAGCTGGTGACAATGAGCAGTTCTTC; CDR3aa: CASSLEALAGDNEQFF
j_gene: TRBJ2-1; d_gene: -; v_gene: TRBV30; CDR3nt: TGTGCCTGGAGTCAAAACAATGAGCAGTTCTTC; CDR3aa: CAWSQNNEQFF
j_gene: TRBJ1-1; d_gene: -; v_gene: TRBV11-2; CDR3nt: TGTGCCAGCAGCGGAATCGGGGTGCTCCGGGCTTTCTTT; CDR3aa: CASSGIGVLRAFF
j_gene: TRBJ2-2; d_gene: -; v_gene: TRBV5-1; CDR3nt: TGCGCCAGCAGCTTTGAGGGGACCGGGGAGCTGTTTTTT; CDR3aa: CASSFEGTGELFF
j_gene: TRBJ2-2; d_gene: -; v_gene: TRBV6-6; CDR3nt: TGTGCCAGTGTGGGCGAAAGAGGGGCCGGGGAGCTGTTTTTT; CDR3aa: CASVGERGAGELFF
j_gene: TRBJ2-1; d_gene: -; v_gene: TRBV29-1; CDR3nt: TGCAGCGTTGAAGTCGGGCGGGAGCAGTTCTTC; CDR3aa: CSVEVGREQFF
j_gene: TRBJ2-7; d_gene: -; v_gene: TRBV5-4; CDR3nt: TGTGCCAGCAGCTTTGAGGGGAGCTCCTACGAGCAGTACTTC; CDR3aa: CASSFEGSSYEQYF
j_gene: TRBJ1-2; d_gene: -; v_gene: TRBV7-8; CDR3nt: TGTGCCAGCAGCATTAGACAGAACTATGGCTACACCTTC; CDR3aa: CASSIRQNYGYTF
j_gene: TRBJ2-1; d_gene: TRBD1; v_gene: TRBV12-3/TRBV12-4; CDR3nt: TGTGCCAGCAGCCGGGACAGGGTGGCTGGTGAGCAGTTCTTC; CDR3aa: CASSRDRVAGEQFF
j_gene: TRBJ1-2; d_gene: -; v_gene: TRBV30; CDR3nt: TGTGCCTGGAGTGCGCGGACCGCTTACTATGGCTACACCTTC; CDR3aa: CAWSARTAYYGYTF
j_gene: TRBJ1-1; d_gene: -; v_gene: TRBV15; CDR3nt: TGTGCCACCAGCAGAGGAAGAGGCCAGGCTATAGCTGAAGCTTTCTTT; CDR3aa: CATSRGRGQAIAEAFF
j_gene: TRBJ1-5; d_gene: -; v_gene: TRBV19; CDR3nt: TGTGCCAGTAGTATCAGGGTCAGGGTTAGCAATCAGCCCCAGCATTTT; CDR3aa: CASSIRVRVSNQPQHF
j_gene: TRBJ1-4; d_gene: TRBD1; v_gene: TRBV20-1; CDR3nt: TGCAGTGCCCGCCGCGACAGGGCTCATGAAAAACTGTTTTTT; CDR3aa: CSARRDRAHEKLFF
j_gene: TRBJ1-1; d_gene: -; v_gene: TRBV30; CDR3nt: TGTGCCTGGAGTGTCGGGAGAGGCACTGAAGCTTTCTTT; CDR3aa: CAWSVGRGTEAFF
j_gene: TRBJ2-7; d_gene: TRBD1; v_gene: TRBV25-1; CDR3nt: TGTGCCAGCAGTGAATTTCACAGGGGAGTTCGAAAGCAGTACTTC; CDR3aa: CASSEFHRGVRKQYF